This is a list of T cell receptor beta chains from one sample in a study of blood T cell repertoires in COVID-19. Sequencing used immunoSEQ multiplex PCR; TCRdb keeps in-frame clones, though not all of them. Of over 130,000 clones in the sample, approximately 89% are singletons; the top ten hold 25% to 30%. The sample taken for sequencing was peripheral blood. The receptors derive from a human donor in a cohort sampled during active COVID-19. Both conserved end residues are part of each CDR3. The order of the fields is clone size, V gene, J gene, D gene, CDR3 DNA, CDR3 protein. A D gene is named only where the DNA matches it firmly. The size entry is marked missing in some rows and otherwise reads once, few, many or a size class.

.	TRBV7-9	TRBJ1-5	.	TGTGCCAGCAGCTTAGCAGGAGGGGCCAGGCATTTT	CASSLAGGARHF
.	TRBV6-5	TRBJ2-7	TRBD1	TGTGCCAGCAGTCCTGGACAGGGCCGGTACGAGCAGTACTTC	CASSPGQGRYEQYF
.	TRBV5-1	TRBJ2-3	TRBD2	TGCGCCAGCAATATAGCGGGGGGAACAGATACGCAGTATTTT	CASNIAGGTDTQYF
.	TRBV10-3	TRBJ1-2	TRBD1	TGTGCCATCAGTGATAGGGGGCAACGGTATGGCTACACCTTC	CAISDRGQRYGYTF
.	TRBV6-5	TRBJ2-5	TRBD2	TGTGCCAGCAGCCCCGGGGAGGGCCAAGAGACCCAGTACTTC	CASSPGEGQETQYF
.	TRBV7-6	TRBJ1-1	TRBD1	TGTGCCAGCAGCTGGGACAGGGGGCGTACTGAAGCTTTCTTT	CASSWDRGRTEAFF
.	TRBV5-4	TRBJ2-2	TRBD2	TGTGCCAGCAGCTCAGAACTAGCGGGGGTCACCGGGGAGCTGTTTTTT	CASSSELAGVTGELFF
.	TRBV7-2	TRBJ2-5	TRBD2	TGTGCCAGCAGCTACTCGGGACTAGCGGGGGGAGGGACCCAGTACTTC	CASSYSGLAGGGTQYF
.	TRBV12-5	TRBJ2-3	.	TGTGCTAGTGGACTAGGAGTCACAGATACGCAGTATTTT	CASGLGVTDTQYF
few	TRBV7-2	TRBJ2-6	TRBD2	TGTGCCAGCAGCCCGGGGGGAACCTCTGGGGCCAACGTCCTGACTTTC	CASSPGGTSGANVLTF
.	TRBV27	TRBJ2-1	TRBD2	TGTGCCAGCAGCCTCAGGACTAGCGGCAACAATGAGCAGTTCTTC	CASSLRTSGNNEQFF
.	TRBV5-1	TRBJ2-7	TRBD1	TGCGCCAGCGGGACAGGGAACTACGAGCAGTACTTC	CASGTGNYEQYF
.	TRBV19	TRBJ1-2	TRBD1	TGTGCCAGCTCCTCAGGGGGATGGGGAGCTAACTATGGCTACACCTTC	CASSSGGWGANYGYTF
.	TRBV10-3	TRBJ2-5	TRBD1	TGTGCCTCGACAGGGGGAGGCGAGACCCAGTACTTC	CASTGGGETQYF
.	TRBV5-5	TRBJ1-2	.	TGTGCCAGCAGTCCCTGGCGGGCCATTGGCTACACCTTC	CASSPWRAIGYTF
.	TRBV18	TRBJ2-2	.	TGTGCCAGCTCACTCCCGTCCAGCGGGGAGCTGTTTTTT	CASSLPSSGELFF
.	TRBV27	TRBJ1-1	.	TGTGCCAGCAGTTTTCTCAGGGGAGGGCACACTGAAGCTTTCTTT	CASSFLRGGHTEAFF
.	TRBV6-5	TRBJ1-6	.	TGTGCCAGCAGTTATAGGGGGGGCATCTATAATTCACCCCTCCACTTT	CASSYRGGIYNSPLHF
.	TRBV5-1	TRBJ2-1	TRBD1	TGCGCCAGCAGCCTAGGGACAGGGGGCTCCCTGAGCTCCTACAATGAGCAGTTCTTC	CASSLGTGGSLSSYNEQFF
.	TRBV18	TRBJ2-4	TRBD1	TGTGCCAGCTCACCACCTGGGGCAGGGGGCGCCAAAAACATTCAGTACTTC	CASSPPGAGGAKNIQYF
few	TRBV5-1	TRBJ1-1	.	TGCGCCAGCAGCTTGGGGCAGGTCACTGAAGCTTTCTTT	CASSLGQVTEAFF
once	TRBV6-5	TRBJ1-1	.	TGTGCCAGCAGTTACGGACACGGCACTGAAGCTTTCTTT	CASSYGHGTEAFF
.	TRBV30	TRBJ1-2	TRBD1	TGTGCCTGGAGTGACAGGGGGCATGGCTACACCTTC	CAWSDRGHGYTF
.	TRBV2	TRBJ1-1	.	TGTGCCAGCAACGGACAGTTTGAAGCTTTCTTT	CASNGQFEAFF
.	TRBV9	TRBJ2-3	.	TGTGCCAGCAGCGTAAGGCGGGGTAGCACAGATACGCAGTATTTT	CASSVRRGSTDTQYF
.	TRBV19	TRBJ1-4	TRBD1	TGTGCCAGTTCCGACCCCGGGACAGGGGGCTGGACTAATGAAAAACTGTTTTTT	CASSDPGTGGWTNEKLFF
few	TRBV5-4	TRBJ2-7	.	TGTGCCAGCAGCTTGGCGGCCCTAGGGGACGAGCAGTACTTC	CASSLAALGDEQYF
.	TRBV6-5	TRBJ1-1	TRBD1	TGTGCCAGCAGTCTACAGGGGGCAACTGAAGCTTTCTTT	CASSLQGATEAFF
.	TRBV5-1	TRBJ1-1	.	TGCGCCAGCAGCTATGGAACAATCCAGGGGCTTGAAGCTTTCTTT	CASSYGTIQGLEAFF
.	TRBV9	TRBJ2-3	.	TGTGCCAGCAGCGTGGGGGGAAGCACAGATACGCAGTATTTT	CASSVGGSTDTQYF
once	TRBV6-6	TRBJ1-5	TRBD1	TGTGCCAGCAGTCCAGGGACAGATAGCAATCAGCCCCAGCATTTT	CASSPGTDSNQPQHF
.	TRBV6-6	TRBJ2-5	TRBD1	TGTGCCAGCAGTTCCGGGACAGGCAAGGGGACCCAGTACTTC	CASSSGTGKGTQYF
.	TRBV13	TRBJ2-1	.	TGTGCCAGCAGCCCCCCGCCTGGGACACTCTCCTACAATGAGCAGTTCTTC	CASSPPPGTLSYNEQFF
once	TRBV19	TRBJ1-2	.	TGTGCCAGTAGTATAGAAAACGGGTTTCACTATGGCTACACCTTC	CASSIENGFHYGYTF
once	TRBV27	TRBJ2-2	TRBD1	TGTGCCAGCACCGACGGACAGGGGTTAACCGGGGAGCTGTTTTTT	CASTDGQGLTGELFF
.	TRBV4-3	TRBJ1-2	TRBD1	TGCGCCAGCAGCCAAGGTACAGGGGGCATGGACTATGGCTACACCTTC	CASSQGTGGMDYGYTF
.	TRBV21-1	TRBJ1-4	.	TGTGCCAGCAGCCCCCGAAGATCCGGGACAGGGGGCGCGAAGCATGAAAAACTGTTTTTT	CASSPRRSGTGGAKHEKLFF
.	TRBV4-1	TRBJ2-3	TRBD1	TGCGCCAGCAGCCAAGGAGTAGGGGGGACAGGGATGGGAGATACGCAGTATTTT	CASSQGVGGTGMGDTQYF
.	TRBV2	TRBJ1-1	.	TGTGCCAGCAGTGGGAGGAGAATGGTGAACACTGAAGCTTTCTTT	CASSGRRMVNTEAFF
.	TRBV27	TRBJ2-7	.	TGTGCCAGCAGTCGGAGGCAGGGGCCCTACGAGCAGTACTTC	CASSRRQGPYEQYF
.	TRBV6-4	TRBJ1-1	.	TGTGCCAGCAGCTTAAGAGGGGGCACTGAAGCTTTCTTT	CASSLRGGTEAFF
.	TRBV2	TRBJ2-1	.	TGTGCCAGCACCGGGTACAATGAGCAGTTCTTC	CASTGYNEQFF
.	TRBV5-1	TRBJ2-5	TRBD2	TGCGCCAGCAGCTTCACTAGCGGGGGCCGAGAGACCCAGTACTTC	CASSFTSGGRETQYF
.	TRBV14	TRBJ1-2	.	TGTGCCAGCAGCCAATATCCTTCCGGGACACCGCTCTCTCTTCACTATGGCTACACCTTC	CASSQYPSGTPLSLHYGYTF
.	TRBV3-1/TRBV3-2	TRBJ2-7	.	TGTGCCAGCAGCCAAGGGGAGACAGGAAGCAACGAGCAGTACTTC	CASSQGETGSNEQYF
.	TRBV9	TRBJ2-7	.	TGTGCCAGCAGCGTAGGAGCAGGGCTCGACGAGCAGTACTTC	CASSVGAGLDEQYF
once	TRBV15	TRBJ1-6	.	TGTGCCACCACCGCAGTATATAATTCACCCCTCCACTTT	CATTAVYNSPLHF
once	TRBV7-8	TRBJ2-2	TRBD1	TGTGCCAGCAGCTGGCCCCGGGACAGGGACACCGGGGAGCTGTTTTTT	CASSWPRDRDTGELFF
.	TRBV19	TRBJ1-4	.	TGTGCCAGTAGTAGGGGGGGGAGAGAAAAACTGTTTTTT	CASSRGGREKLFF
.	TRBV7-2	TRBJ1-2	TRBD1	TGTGCCAGCAGCTTTACAGGGGTTTATGGCTACACCTTC	CASSFTGVYGYTF
.	TRBV12-1	TRBJ1-2	.	TGTGCCACGCGGGGACAGGGGCCTCCTAACTATGGCTACACCTTC	CATRGQGPPNYGYTF
.	TRBV5-4	TRBJ1-1	.	TGTGCCAGCAGCTTGGGAAGGGGTTGGGGGCCCGACACTGAAGCTTTCTTT	CASSLGRGWGPDTEAFF